This paragraph reports one T cell receptor beta chain. Its antigen remains unknown. These data are taken from a study of brain T cells in children with intractable seizures. Assay used: immunoSEQ multiplex PCR; TCRdb lists only in-frame clones, some missing. The sample lists tens of thousands of clones, about 93% occurring once. Study observations and caveats: HCMV serostatus was not known, and viral specificity came from CDR3 similarity only.

The sequenced cases were selected for having the highest brain T cell transcript signatures. Pre-surgery treatment included at least one anti-epileptic drug. CDR1 and CDR2 from the germline V gene are SQVTM and ANQGSEA. The CDR3 totals 14 residues. V gave up 6 bases and J gave up 3 bases; unmatched junction bases: 7. The chain employs TRBV29-1 and TRBJ1-2; 10 bases align to TRBD1. Material: peripheral blood, obtained at surgery. The source is a boy younger than two with tuberous sclerosis and intractable seizures. The DNA of the CDR3 is TGCAGCGTCCTGGGGACAGGGGTGGACTATGGCTACACCTTC. It codes for CSVLGTGVDYGYTF.